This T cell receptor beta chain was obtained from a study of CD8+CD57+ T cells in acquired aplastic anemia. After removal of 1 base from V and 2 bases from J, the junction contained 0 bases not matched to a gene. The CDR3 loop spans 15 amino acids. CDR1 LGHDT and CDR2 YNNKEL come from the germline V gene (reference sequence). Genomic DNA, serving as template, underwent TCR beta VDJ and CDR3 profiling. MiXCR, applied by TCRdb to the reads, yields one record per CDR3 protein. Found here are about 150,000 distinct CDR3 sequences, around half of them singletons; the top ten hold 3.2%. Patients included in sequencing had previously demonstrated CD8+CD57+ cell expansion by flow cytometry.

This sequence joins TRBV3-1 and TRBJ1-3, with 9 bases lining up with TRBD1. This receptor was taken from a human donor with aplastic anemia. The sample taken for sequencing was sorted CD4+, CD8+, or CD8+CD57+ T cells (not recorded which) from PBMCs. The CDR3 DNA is TGTGCCAGCAGCCAAGGGACAGGGGCTGGAAACACCATATATTTT. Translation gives CASSQGTGAGNTIYF. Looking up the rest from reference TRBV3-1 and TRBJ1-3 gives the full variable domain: DTAVSQTPKYLVTQMGNDKSIKCEQNLGHDTMYWYKQDSKKFLKIMFSYNNKELIINETVPNRFSPKSPDKAHLNLHINSLELGDSAVYFCASSQGTGAGNTIYFGEGSWLTVV.